The entry below describes one TCR beta chain. These data originate in a study of blood T cell repertoires in COVID-19. Study background: Donors in the United States, Italy and Spain gave samples during acute or convalescent COVID-19. T cells, B-cell-depleted T cells, or PBMCs provided the cDNA or gDNA that served as material.

V was clipped by 5 bases and J by 10 bases, with 14 bases between them. Germline CDR1 LNHDA, CDR2 SQIVND (reference sequence). The CDR3 sequence is 13 residues long. Original processing methods: Reference gene primers were amplified, and this amplification served to estimate nucleated cell counts. Clones were read by immunoSEQ multiplex PCR, and TCRdb kept only the in-frame ones, dropping some. From that table come the V and J calls and clone size; the DNA was used to work out D and trimming. The table has more than 85,000 clones, under 90% seen once; the top ten hold 3% to 4%. The source material was peripheral blood. This clonotype originated in a woman between 65 and 79 years old with acute or convalescent COVID-19. V gene TRBV19 combines with J gene TRBJ1-4; D is ambiguous. This chain's CDR3 is CASSDPYFGKLFF. Here the CDR3 DNA reads TGTGCCAGTAGTGATCCCTACTTCGGAAAACTGTTTTTT.